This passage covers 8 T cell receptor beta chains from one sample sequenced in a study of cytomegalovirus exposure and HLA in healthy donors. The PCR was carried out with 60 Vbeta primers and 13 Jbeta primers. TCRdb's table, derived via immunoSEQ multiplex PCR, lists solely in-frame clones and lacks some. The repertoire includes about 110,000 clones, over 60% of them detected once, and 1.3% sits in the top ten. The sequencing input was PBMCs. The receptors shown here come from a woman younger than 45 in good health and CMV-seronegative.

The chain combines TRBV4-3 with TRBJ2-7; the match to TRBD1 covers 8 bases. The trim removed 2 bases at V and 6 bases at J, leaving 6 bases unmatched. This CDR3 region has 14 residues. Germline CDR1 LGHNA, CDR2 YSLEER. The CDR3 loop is CASSQHGQGGEQYF. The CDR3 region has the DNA TGCGCCAGCAGCCAACATGGACAGGGCGGCGAGCAGTACTTC.

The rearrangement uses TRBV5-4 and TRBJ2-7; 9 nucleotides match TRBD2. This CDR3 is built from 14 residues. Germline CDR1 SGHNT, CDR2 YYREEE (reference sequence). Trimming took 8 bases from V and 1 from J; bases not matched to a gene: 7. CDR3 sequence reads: CASSRAGGSYEQYF. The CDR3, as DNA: TGTGCCAGTTCGCGAGCGGGGGGTTCCTACGAGCAGTACTTC. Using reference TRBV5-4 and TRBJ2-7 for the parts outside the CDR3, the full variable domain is ETGVTQSPTHLIKTRGQQVTLRCSSQSGHNTVSWYQQALGQGPQFIFQYYREEENGRGNFPPRFSGLQFPNYSSELNVNALELDDSALYLCASSRAGGSYEQYFGPGTRLTVT.

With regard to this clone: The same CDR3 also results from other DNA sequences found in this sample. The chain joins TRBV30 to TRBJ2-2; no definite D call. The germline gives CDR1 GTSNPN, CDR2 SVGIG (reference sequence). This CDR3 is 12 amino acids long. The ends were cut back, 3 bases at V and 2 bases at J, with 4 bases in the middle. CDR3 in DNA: TGTGCCTGGAGCCTTAACACCGGGGAGCTGTTTTTT. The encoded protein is CAWSLNTGELFF.

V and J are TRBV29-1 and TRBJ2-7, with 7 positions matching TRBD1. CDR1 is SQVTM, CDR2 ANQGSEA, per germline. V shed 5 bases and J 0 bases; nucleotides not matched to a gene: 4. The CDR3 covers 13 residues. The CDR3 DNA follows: TGCAGCGTTACCAACAGGGGCTCCTACGAGCAGTACTTC. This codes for CSVTNRGSYEQYF.

Written as DNA, the CDR3 is TGTGCCAGCAGTTTCCCCCAAGCGGGAGTAGATACGCAGTATTTT. The encoded protein is CASSFPQAGVDTQYF. The chain combines TRBV28 with TRBJ2-3, with 8 bases that match TRBD2. Losses at the gene ends were 3 bases for V and 5 bases for J; bases not matched to a gene: 7. The CDR3 is 15 residues long. The germline gives CDR1 MDHEN, CDR2 SYDVKM.

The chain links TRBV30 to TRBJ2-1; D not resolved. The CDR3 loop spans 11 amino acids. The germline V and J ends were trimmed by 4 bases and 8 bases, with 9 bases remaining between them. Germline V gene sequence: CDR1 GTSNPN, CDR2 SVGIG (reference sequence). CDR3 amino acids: CAWTSIYEQFF. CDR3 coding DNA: TGTGCCTGGACCAGTATATATGAGCAGTTCTTC.

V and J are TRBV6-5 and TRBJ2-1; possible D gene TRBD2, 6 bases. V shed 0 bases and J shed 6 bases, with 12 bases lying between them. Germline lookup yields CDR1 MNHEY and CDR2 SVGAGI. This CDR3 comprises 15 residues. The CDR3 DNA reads TGTGCCAGCAGTTACTCGTGGCGGGGAGGCAATGAGCAGTTCTTC. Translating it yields CASSYSWRGGNEQFF.

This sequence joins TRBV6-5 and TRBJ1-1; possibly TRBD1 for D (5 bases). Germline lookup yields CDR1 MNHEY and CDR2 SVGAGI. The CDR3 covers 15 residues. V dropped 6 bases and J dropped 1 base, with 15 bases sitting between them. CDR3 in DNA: TGTGCCAGCAGCCATCCAGGGACTGGGAACACTGAAGCTTTCTTT. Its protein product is CASSHPGTGNTEAFF.